This T cell receptor (beta chain) was sequenced during a study of sequential checkpoint blockade in melanoma (dated by TCRdb to the late 2010s). About the study as a whole: In a 1:1 randomization, patients received either first-line nivolumab then ipilimumab (arm A) or ipilimumab then nivolumab (arm B). Maintenance nivolumab came after both trial sequences. DNA from around 96 pretreatment melanoma tumor samples was subjected to TCRbeta immunosequencing. Over 20 patients had matched tumor biopsies taken before treatment and at week 13, after single-agent nivolumab (arm A) or ipilimumab (arm B). In around 74% of the matched pre- and post-treatment tumor biopsy pairs, both biopsies came from the same lesion.

Taken with the paper, the label for treatment or condition translates to: randomized to nivolumab then ipilimumab (arm A) or the reverse (arm B). None of the patients in the trial had previously been given DNA-damaging chemotherapy. The samples were obtained from melanoma patients enrolled in CheckMate 064, an open-label, randomized phase II trial testing sequential checkpoint blockade. Genomic DNA from formalin-fixed paraffin-embedded (FFPE) tissue samples served as the input for tumor TCR sequencing. The CDR3 starts with the cysteine, ends with the phenylalanine, and has 13 residues. The retained sequence is limited to the CDR3, 39 bases, with the frame set at the first base. From the germline V gene (reference sequence), CDR1 is LNHDA and CDR2 is SQIVND. Cut back by 4 bases and 1 base, the V and J ends lie 4 bases apart. TCRbeta CDR3 regions were immunosequenced from genomic DNA with the immunoSEQ Assay. Before high-throughput sequencing, genomic DNA was amplified using bias-controlled multiplex PCR. On the study's bioinformatics: To quantify the absolute abundance of each unique TCRbeta CDR3 region, the sequences were collapsed and filtered. Clonality, defined as 1 minus Pielou's evenness, was calculated using only productive rearrangements. To compute tumor T-cell fraction, TCRbeta template counts were normalized to usable DNA, with usable DNA estimated from several housekeeping genes. A previously published method was used to identify clones with significantly greater frequencies in on-treatment samples than in baseline samples. Sourced from immuneACCESS, this table was stored by TCRdb with only in-frame sequences that have V and J called. A share of the clones is absent; for the studies checked, an unresolved V gene accounts for under half, and the remainder has no known explanation. V, J and clone size are those of that table, while D and trimming were read from the DNA. In all, the sample holds some 9,600 clones, and 24% of those were seen once. About 17% of the sample rests with the top ten.

Overall study outcomes, separate from this receptor: Patients with increases in tumor T-cell fraction and clonality by week 13 were approximately 30 times more likely to achieve clinical benefit. PD-L1 staining and CD8+ T-cell counts correlated with tumor T-cell fraction and clonality, whereas mutational load did not. Within-arm analyses of tumor T-cell fraction were constrained by small sample sizes and reduced statistical power. Validation of the response-prediction model combining TCR metrics and mutation burden is needed in larger, independent patient cohorts. Among patients in arm A, the nivolumab-first arm, pretreatment tumor TIL clonality was associated with response (P = .04).

Comment on this clone: Its specific antigen is unknown. No much larger clone exists at a distance of one base, and base qualities are not known.

Specimen: tumor tissue (inferred from file names), collected from a patient given nivolumab and ipilimumab in sequence. Here the chain combines TRBV19 and TRBJ2-2; the D gene cannot be named for sure. This TCR derives from a human donor with melanoma. The bases are TGTGCCAGTAGTAGCGGGAACACCGGGGAGCTGTTTTTT. Its protein is CASSSGNTGELFF. Where the CDR3 stops, the reference TRBV19 and TRBJ2-2 genes take over; the full variable domain is DGGITQSPKYLFRKEGQNVTLSCEQNLNHDAMYWYRQDPGQGLRLIYYSQIVNDFQKGDIAEGYSVSREKKESFPLTVTSAQKNPTAFYLCASSSGNTGELFFGEGSRLTVL.